This is a list of T cell receptor beta chains from one sample in a study of CD4+ T cells in melanoma. Clones were sequenced by immunoSEQ multiplex PCR, and TCRdb holds only the in-frame ones, with some missing. The table has 12,000 to 15,000 clones, roughly three quarters seen once. The sample taken for sequencing was cells from a culture (not recorded whether cultured in vitro). The receptors were gathered from a human donor with melanoma. CDR3s include the opening cysteine and the closing phenylalanine or tryptophan. The order of the fields is V gene, J gene, clone size, D gene, CDR3 DNA, CDR3 protein. A D gene is named only where the DNA matches it firmly. Size is stated for part of the rows, as once, few or many counts, or as a class when the clone is expanded.

TRBV6-5,TRBJ2-5,.,TRBD1,TGTGCCAGCAGTTACATGACAGGGGCGGAGACCCAGTACTTC,CASSYMTGAETQYF
TRBV2,TRBJ1-3,.,TRBD1,TGTGCCAGCAGTGAAAGGGGACAGGTCCTTCTTAGCTCTGGAAACACCATATATTTT,CASSERGQVLLSSGNTIYF
TRBV2,TRBJ1-5,few,.,TGTGCCAGCAGTAGCGTTCCGGAGCGCTCCAATCAGCCCCAGCATTTT,CASSSVPERSNQPQHF
TRBV2,TRBJ1-6,.,.,TGTGCCAGCAGTGAAGCGCTTCGGGGCTGGAATTCACCCCTCCACTTT,CASSEALRGWNSPLHF
TRBV4-1,TRBJ1-6,.,TRBD1,TGCGCCAGCAGCCGGACAGGCCAGGATTCACCCCTCCACTTT,CASSRTGQDSPLHF
TRBV5-1,TRBJ2-4,.,.,TGCGCCAGCAGCTTGGGGACAAAATCCGGGATTCAGTACTTC,CASSLGTKSGIQYF
TRBV7-8,TRBJ1-2,few,.,TGTGCCAGCAGCGCCGTTCCTGGGTATGGCTACACCTTC,CASSAVPGYGYTF
TRBV11-2,TRBJ2-3,.,.,TGTGCCAGCAGCCCATTTGCGAGGGGCCACACAGATACGCAGTATTTT,CASSPFARGHTDTQYF
TRBV6-5,TRBJ1-6,.,TRBD1,TGTGCCAGCAGTTACTCGACAGGGGGCCCGGGTTCACCCCTCCACTTT,CASSYSTGGPGSPLHF
TRBV11-2,TRBJ2-1,.,TRBD1,TGTGCCAGCAGCTTACGCCAGGGGGCAGTTCCCAATGAGCAGTTCTTC,CASSLRQGAVPNEQFF
TRBV4-1,TRBJ1-3,.,.,TGCGCCAGCAGCCAGCAAATCTACAAAGCCTCTGGAAACACCATATATTTT,CASSQQIYKASGNTIYF
TRBV4-1,TRBJ1-1,few,.,TGCGCCAGCAGCCAAGGTGGGGGGAACACTGAAGCTTTCTTT,CASSQGGGNTEAFF
TRBV7-8,TRBJ1-2,few,.,TGTGCCAGCAGCCCCGCGAGGACGGGTTGGGGGGGCTACACCTTC,CASSPARTGWGGYTF
TRBV5-1,TRBJ2-7,.,.,TGTGCCAGCAGCTTGGCCCAGGGTTACTACGAGCAGTACTTC,CASSLAQGYYEQYF
TRBV7-6,TRBJ1-1,.,.,TGTGCCAGCAGCTTAGGGCAGAACACTGAAGCTTTCTTT,CASSLGQNTEAFF
TRBV7-2,TRBJ2-1,.,.,TGTGCCAGCAGCTTATTTAGGAGCAGTGAGCAGTTCTTC,CASSLFRSSEQFF
TRBV19,TRBJ1-5,.,.,TGTGCCAGTAGTCCGTTGGACCTCAATAGCAATCAGCCCCAGCATTTT,CASSPLDLNSNQPQHF
TRBV20-1,TRBJ2-5,once,.,TGCAGTGGGGGGCTTCGGGGGACCCAGTACTTC,CSGGLRGTQYF
TRBV6-5,TRBJ1-4,.,TRBD1,TGTGCCAGCAGTTACTTTACCGGGACAGGGCGAAAACTGTTTTTT,CASSYFTGTGRKLFF
TRBV7-6,TRBJ1-6,.,.,TGTGCCAGCAGCCCCGCGGGGGCGAATTCACCCCTCCACTTT,CASSPAGANSPLHF
TRBV11-2,TRBJ2-1,.,.,TGTGCCAGCAGGTCGATCGGCGGCAGTTCCTACAATGAGCAGTTCTTC,CASRSIGGSSYNEQFF
TRBV10-3,TRBJ2-7,.,.,TGTGCCATCAGTGAAAGTAGCCGTGGCCCCTACGAGCAGTACTTC,CAISESSRGPYEQYF
TRBV6-5,TRBJ2-7,.,TRBD1,TGTGCCAGCAGTAAAGGGACAGGGGGCTACGAGCAGTACTTC,CASSKGTGGYEQYF
TRBV14,TRBJ2-1,.,.,TGTGCCAGCAGCCGTGACAGGCTTTACTACAATGAGCAGTTCTTC,CASSRDRLYYNEQFF
TRBV6-5,TRBJ1-3,.,TRBD1,TGTGCCAGCAGTTACCAGTGGACAGGCTCTGGAAACACCATATATTTT,CASSYQWTGSGNTIYF
TRBV4-1,TRBJ2-5,.,.,TGCGCCAGCAGCCCGGGACGCAAAGAGACCCAGTACTTC,CASSPGRKETQYF
TRBV27,TRBJ1-5,once,.,TGTGCCAGCAGATTAAGGTATGACCAGCCCCAGCATTTT,CASRLRYDQPQHF
TRBV5-8,TRBJ1-5,.,.,TGTGCCAGCAGCTTCTGGCTGAGCCAAGGACAGCCCCAGCATTTT,CASSFWLSQGQPQHF
TRBV6-5,TRBJ2-2,.,TRBD2,TGTGCCAGCAGTCGGACTAGTCACACCGGGGAGCTGTTTTTT,CASSRTSHTGELFF
TRBV9,TRBJ2-1,.,.,TGTGCCAGCAGCGTAGAAATTAGAGGAGGCTACAATGAGCAGTTCTTC,CASSVEIRGGYNEQFF
TRBV5-6,TRBJ2-6,.,.,TGTGCCAGCAGCTTCGGCGGCTCTGGGGCCAACGTCCTGACTTTC,CASSFGGSGANVLTF
TRBV11-2,TRBJ1-2,.,.,TGTGCCAGCAGCTTAGAGGGGGATTGGTCCTATGGCTACACCTTC,CASSLEGDWSYGYTF
TRBV6-6,TRBJ1-6,few,TRBD1,TGTGCCAGCAGTTATTCTACCGGGACAGGGAATTCACCCCTCCACTTT,CASSYSTGTGNSPLHF
TRBV18,TRBJ1-1,few,.,TGTGCCAGCTCACCCAACTCGGAGGTAGGAACTGAAGCTTTCTTT,CASSPNSEVGTEAFF
TRBV5-1,TRBJ2-5,.,.,TGCGCCAGCAGCTTGGAAGGGGCGAGTCAAGGGACCCAGTACTTC,CASSLEGASQGTQYF
TRBV7-9,TRBJ2-7,few,.,TGTGCCAGCAGCTTAGCGCAACCAGGGGGGTACGAGCAGTACTTC,CASSLAQPGGYEQYF
TRBV18,TRBJ2-3,few,TRBD1,TGTGCCAGCTCACCGAGCGACAGGGGCACAGATACGCAGTATTTT,CASSPSDRGTDTQYF
TRBV5-1,TRBJ2-6,few,.,TGCGCCAGCAGCTTCAGGAATTTAAACTCTGGGGCCAACGTCCTGACTTTC,CASSFRNLNSGANVLTF
TRBV5-8,TRBJ2-7,few,TRBD2,TGTGCCAGCGGACCCTTCGGGACTAGCGGGGCTGAACCCTACGAGCAGTACTTC,CASGPFGTSGAEPYEQYF
TRBV11-1,TRBJ2-5,.,TRBD2,TGTGCCAGCAGCTTAGGGCGAGCGGGGGGCCCCGGAGAGACCCAGTACTTC,CASSLGRAGGPGETQYF
TRBV19,TRBJ2-5,few,TRBD2,TGTGCCAGTAGTAGGATACGAAGACTAGCGGGGATTGGAGAGACCCAGTACTTC,CASSRIRRLAGIGETQYF
TRBV9,TRBJ1-4,.,TRBD1,TGTGCCAGCAGCGTTGGATCCGGGACAGGGTCCGAAAAACTGTTTTTT,CASSVGSGTGSEKLFF
TRBV7-9,TRBJ1-1,.,TRBD1,TGTGCCAGCAGCCTGTTCACAGGGGGGACTGAAGCTTTCTTT,CASSLFTGGTEAFF
TRBV18,TRBJ2-5,.,.,TGTGCCAGTACCACAGGGACCTCGGAGACCCAGTACTTC,CASTTGTSETQYF
TRBV5-1,TRBJ2-1,.,.,TGCGCCAGCAGTTCGATACCGGGACGTCGTAACAATGAGCAGTTCTTC,CASSSIPGRRNNEQFF
TRBV5-1,TRBJ2-2,once,.,TGCGCCAGCAGCTTGGGGGCCCTGAACACCGGGGAGCTGTTTTTT,CASSLGALNTGELFF
TRBV9,TRBJ2-5,.,.,TGTGCCAGCAGCGTGGGGGTTGGAGAGACCCAGTACTTC,CASSVGVGETQYF
TRBV4-1,TRBJ2-1,.,TRBD1,TGCGCCAGCAGCCGGACAGGGGATGCATCCTATGAGCAGTTCTTC,CASSRTGDASYEQFF
TRBV11-2,TRBJ2-5,.,.,TGTGCCAGCACGACCGAGCACTCGTACCAAGAGACCCAGTACTTC,CASTTEHSYQETQYF
TRBV9,TRBJ1-4,.,TRBD1,TGTGCCAGCAGCGTTGGACAGGGAATGCCAACTAATGAAAAACTGTTTTTT,CASSVGQGMPTNEKLFF
TRBV5-1,TRBJ1-4,.,.,TGCGCCAGCAGCTCCCAGGTTAATGAAAAACTGTTTTTT,CASSSQVNEKLFF
TRBV7-9,TRBJ2-1,.,.,TGTGCCAGCAGCCGGACCCTAATGATAGCGGACTACAATGAGCAGTTCTTC,CASSRTLMIADYNEQFF
TRBV6-1,TRBJ1-6,.,TRBD1,TGTGCCAGCAGTCGGGGGGGGACAGGGGGCCCACCCCTCCACTTT,CASSRGGTGGPPLHF
TRBV7-9,TRBJ1-6,.,.,TGTGCCAGCAGCTACACGGGATCCTATAATTCACCCCTCCACTTT,CASSYTGSYNSPLHF
TRBV14,TRBJ2-1,few,.,TGTGCCAGCAGCCAAGGTAGGGCGCCCTACAATGAGCAGTTCTTC,CASSQGRAPYNEQFF
TRBV9,TRBJ1-3,few,.,TGTGCCAGCAGCGTAGACAGCTCTGGAAACACCATATATTTT,CASSVDSSGNTIYF